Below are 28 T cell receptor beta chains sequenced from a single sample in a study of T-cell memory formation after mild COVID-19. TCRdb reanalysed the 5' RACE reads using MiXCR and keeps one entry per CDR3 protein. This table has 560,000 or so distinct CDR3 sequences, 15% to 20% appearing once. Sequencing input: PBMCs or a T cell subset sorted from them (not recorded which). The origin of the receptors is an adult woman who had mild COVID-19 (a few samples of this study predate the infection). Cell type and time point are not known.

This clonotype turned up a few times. CDR3 DNA sequence: TGTGCCAGCAGCTTAGCCCCGGGGGCCTCGGATACGCAGTATTTT. Translated, it gives CASSLAPGASDTQYF. The chain has TRBV7-6 and TRBJ2-3; D may be TRBD1 or TRBD2 (6 bases each). The CDR3 is 15 residues long. Germline CDR1 is SGHVS and CDR2 is FNYEAQ. Trimming cost V 0 bases and J 6 bases, with 13 bases left between them.

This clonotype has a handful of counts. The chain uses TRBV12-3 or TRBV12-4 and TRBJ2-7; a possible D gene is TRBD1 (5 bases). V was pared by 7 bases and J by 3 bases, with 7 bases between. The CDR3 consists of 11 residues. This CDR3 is CASKRGYEQYF. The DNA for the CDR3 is TGTGCCAGCAAAAGGGGCTACGAGCAGTACTTC.

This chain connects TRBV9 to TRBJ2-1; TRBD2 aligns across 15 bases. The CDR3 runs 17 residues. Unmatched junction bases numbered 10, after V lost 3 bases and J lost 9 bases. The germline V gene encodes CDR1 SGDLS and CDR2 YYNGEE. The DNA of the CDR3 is TGTGCCAGCAGCGAGGGAGCGGGACTAGCGGGAGGTGGTGAGCAGTTCTTC. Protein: CASSEGAGLAGGGEQFF.

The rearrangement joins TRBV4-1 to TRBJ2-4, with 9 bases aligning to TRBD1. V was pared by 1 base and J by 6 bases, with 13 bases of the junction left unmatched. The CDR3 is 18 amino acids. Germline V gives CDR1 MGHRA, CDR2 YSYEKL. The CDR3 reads CASSQVEVGTGPTNIQYF. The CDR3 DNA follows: TGCGCCAGCAGCCAAGTTGAGGTTGGGACAGGGCCGACAAACATTCAGTACTTC.

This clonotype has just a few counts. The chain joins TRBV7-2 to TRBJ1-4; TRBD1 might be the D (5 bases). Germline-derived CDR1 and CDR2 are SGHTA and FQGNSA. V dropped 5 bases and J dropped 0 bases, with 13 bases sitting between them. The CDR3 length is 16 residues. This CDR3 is CASSTRQTATNEKLFF. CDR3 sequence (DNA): TGTGCCAGCAGCACCAGACAGACTGCAACTAATGAAAAACTGTTTTTT.

The CDR3 region is CASSRGGNIQYF. CDR3 coding DNA: TGTGCCAGCAGTCGGGGGGGAAACATTCAGTACTTC. This chain joins TRBV27 and TRBJ2-4, with 8 bases matching TRBD2. The CDR3 runs to 12 residues. From germline, CDR1 is MNHEY and CDR2 SMNVEV (reference sequence). V lost 5 bases, J lost 6 bases, and 0 bases stayed unmatched.

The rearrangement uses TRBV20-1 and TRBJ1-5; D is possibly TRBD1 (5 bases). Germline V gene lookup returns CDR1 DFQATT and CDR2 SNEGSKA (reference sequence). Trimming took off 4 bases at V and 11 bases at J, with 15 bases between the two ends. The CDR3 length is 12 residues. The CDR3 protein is CSAKLGTPTQHF. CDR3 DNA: TGCAGTGCTAAACTCGGGACTCCGACCCAGCATTTT.

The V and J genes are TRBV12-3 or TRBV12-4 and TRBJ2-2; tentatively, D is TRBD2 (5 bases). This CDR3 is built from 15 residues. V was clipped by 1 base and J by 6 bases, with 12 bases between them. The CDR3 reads CASSLVGRPAGELFF. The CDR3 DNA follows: TGTGCCAGCAGTTTAGTGGGGAGACCCGCCGGGGAGCTGTTTTTT.

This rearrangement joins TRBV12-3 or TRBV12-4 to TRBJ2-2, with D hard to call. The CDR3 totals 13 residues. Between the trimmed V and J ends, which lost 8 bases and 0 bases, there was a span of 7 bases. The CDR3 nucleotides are TGTGCCAGCGGGCAGCCGAACACCGGGGAGCTGTTTTTT. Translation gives CASGQPNTGELFF.

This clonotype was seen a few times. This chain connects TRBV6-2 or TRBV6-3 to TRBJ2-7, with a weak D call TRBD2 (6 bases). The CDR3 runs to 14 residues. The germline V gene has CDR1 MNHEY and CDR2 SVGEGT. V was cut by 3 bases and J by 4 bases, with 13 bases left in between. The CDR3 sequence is CASSYRESSYEQYF. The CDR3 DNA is TGTGCCAGCAGTTATCGGGAGAGTTCGTACGAGCAGTACTTC.

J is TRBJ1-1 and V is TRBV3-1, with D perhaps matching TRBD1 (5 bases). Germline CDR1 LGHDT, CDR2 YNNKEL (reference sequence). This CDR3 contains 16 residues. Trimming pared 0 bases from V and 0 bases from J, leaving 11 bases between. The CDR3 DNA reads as TGTGCCAGCAGCCAAGAGGACGGGACCATGAACACTGAAGCTTTCTTT. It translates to CASSQEDGTMNTEAFF. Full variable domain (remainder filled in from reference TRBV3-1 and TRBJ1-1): DTAVSQTPKYLVTQMGNDKSIKCEQNLGHDTMYWYKQDSKKFLKIMFSYNNKELIINETVPNRFSPKSPDKAHLNLHINSLELGDSAVYFCASSQEDGTMNTEAFFGQGTRLTVV.

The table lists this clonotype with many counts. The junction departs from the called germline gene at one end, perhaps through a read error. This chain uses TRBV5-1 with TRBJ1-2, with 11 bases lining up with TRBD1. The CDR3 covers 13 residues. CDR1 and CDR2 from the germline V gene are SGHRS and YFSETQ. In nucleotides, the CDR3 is TGTGCCAGCAGCTCGGGACAGGGGGATGGCTACACCTTC. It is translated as CASSSGQGDGYTF.

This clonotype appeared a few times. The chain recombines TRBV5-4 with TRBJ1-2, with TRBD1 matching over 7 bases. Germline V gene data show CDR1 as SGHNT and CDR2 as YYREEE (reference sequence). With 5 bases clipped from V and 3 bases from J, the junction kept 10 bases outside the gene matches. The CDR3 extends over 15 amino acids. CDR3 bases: TGTGCCAGCAGTCCCAAACATCAGGGGGACTATGGCTACACCTTC. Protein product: CASSPKHQGDYGYTF.

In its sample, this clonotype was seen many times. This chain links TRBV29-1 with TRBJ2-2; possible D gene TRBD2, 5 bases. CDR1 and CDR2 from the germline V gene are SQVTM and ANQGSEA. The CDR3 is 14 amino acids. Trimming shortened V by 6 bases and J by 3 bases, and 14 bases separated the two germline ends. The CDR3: CSVRSQRYTGELFF. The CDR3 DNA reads TGCAGCGTCCGGAGCCAGCGGTACACCGGGGAGCTGTTTTTT.

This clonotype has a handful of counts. The CDR3 DNA reads as TGTGCCACCAGCAGAGCTGGACTAGCGGGGTCTGGCTCCTACAATGAGCAGTTCTTC. Amino acid sequence: CATSRAGLAGSGSYNEQFF. This chain connects TRBV15 to TRBJ2-1; 12 bases fit TRBD2. Germline V CDR1 and CDR2: LNHNV, YYDKDF (reference sequence). This CDR3 is built from 19 residues. The J segment lost 0 bases and the V segment lost 1 base, leaving 7 bases of the junction unmatched.

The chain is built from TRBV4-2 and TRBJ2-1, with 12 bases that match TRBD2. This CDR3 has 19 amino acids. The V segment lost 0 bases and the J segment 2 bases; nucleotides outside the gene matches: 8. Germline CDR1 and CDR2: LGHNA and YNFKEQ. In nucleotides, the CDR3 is TGTGCCAGCAGCCAAGAGACTAGCGGGAGTCCATTAACCTACAATGAGCAGTTCTTC. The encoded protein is CASSQETSGSPLTYNEQFF.

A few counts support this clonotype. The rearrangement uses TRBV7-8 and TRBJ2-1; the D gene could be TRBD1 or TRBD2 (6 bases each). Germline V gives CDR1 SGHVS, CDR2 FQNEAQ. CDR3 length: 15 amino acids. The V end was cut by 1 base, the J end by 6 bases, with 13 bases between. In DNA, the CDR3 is TGTGCCAGCAGCTTAGTGGGGGGCGCTGGCAATGAGCAGTTCTTC. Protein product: CASSLVGGAGNEQFF.

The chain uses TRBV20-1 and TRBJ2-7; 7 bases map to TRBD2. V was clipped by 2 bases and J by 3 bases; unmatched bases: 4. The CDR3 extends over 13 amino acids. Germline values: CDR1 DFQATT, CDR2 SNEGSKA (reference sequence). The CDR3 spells CSARIAGRYEQYF. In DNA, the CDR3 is TGCAGTGCTAGAATAGCGGGCCGCTACGAGCAGTACTTC.

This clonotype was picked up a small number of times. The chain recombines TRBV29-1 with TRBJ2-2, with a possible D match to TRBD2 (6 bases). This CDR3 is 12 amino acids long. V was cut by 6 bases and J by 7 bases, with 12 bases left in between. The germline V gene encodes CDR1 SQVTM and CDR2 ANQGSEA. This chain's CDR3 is CSVSREFGELFF. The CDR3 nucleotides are TGCAGCGTCTCCCGGGAGTTCGGGGAGCTGTTTTTT.

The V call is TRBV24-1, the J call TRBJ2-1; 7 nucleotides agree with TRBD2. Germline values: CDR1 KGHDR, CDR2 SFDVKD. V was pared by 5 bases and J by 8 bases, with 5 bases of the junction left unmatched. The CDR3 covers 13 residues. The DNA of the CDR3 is TGTGCCACCAGTGCCCCGGGGGGACATGAGCAGTTCTTC. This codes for CATSAPGGHEQFF.

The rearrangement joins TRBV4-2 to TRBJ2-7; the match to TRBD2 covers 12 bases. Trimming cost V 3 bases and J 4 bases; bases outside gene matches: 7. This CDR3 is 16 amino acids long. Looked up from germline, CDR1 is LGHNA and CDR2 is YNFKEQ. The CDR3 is CASSHQLAGGIYEQYF. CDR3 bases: TGTGCCAGCAGCCATCAACTAGCGGGAGGCATATACGAGCAGTACTTC.

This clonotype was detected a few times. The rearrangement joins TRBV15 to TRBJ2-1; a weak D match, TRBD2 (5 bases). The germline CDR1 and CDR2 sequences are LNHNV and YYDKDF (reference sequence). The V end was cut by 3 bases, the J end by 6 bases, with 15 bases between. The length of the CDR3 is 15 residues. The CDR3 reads CATSRVVGGGNEQFF. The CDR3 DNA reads TGTGCCACCAGCAGGGTCGTAGGAGGTGGCAATGAGCAGTTCTTC.

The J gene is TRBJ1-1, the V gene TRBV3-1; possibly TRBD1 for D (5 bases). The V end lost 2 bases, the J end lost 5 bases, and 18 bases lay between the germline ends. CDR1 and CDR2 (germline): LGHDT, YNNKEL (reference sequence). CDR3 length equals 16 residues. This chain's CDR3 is CASSQQSLRGWTEAFF. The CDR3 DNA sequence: TGTGCCAGCAGCCAACAGAGTCTGAGGGGATGGACTGAAGCTTTCTTT.

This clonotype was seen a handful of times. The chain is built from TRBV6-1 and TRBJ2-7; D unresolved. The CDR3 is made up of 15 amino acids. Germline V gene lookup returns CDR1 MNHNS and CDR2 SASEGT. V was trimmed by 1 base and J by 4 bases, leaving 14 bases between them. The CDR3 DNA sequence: TGTGCCAGCAGTGAAGGGCCCAGAAACTCTTACGAGCAGTACTTC. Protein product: CASSEGPRNSYEQYF.

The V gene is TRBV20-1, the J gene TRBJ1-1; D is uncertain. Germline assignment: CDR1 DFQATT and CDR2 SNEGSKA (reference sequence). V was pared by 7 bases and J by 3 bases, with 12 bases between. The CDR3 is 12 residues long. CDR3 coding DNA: TGCAGTGTGGCCTGGGCGCACACTGAAGCTTTCTTT. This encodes CSVAWAHTEAFF.

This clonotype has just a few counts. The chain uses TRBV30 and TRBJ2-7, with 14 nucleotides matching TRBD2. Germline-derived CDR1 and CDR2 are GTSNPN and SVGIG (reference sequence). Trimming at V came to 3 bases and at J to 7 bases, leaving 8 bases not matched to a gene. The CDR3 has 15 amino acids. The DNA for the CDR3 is TGTGCCTGGAGGGATAGACTAGCGGGGGGGTTGGAGCAGTACTTC. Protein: CAWRDRLAGGLEQYF.

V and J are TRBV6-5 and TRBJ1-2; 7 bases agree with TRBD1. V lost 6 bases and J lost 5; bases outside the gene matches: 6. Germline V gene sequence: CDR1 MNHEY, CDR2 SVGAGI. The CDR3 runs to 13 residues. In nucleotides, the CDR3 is TGTGCCAGCAGGGCCCAGGGGGTTTATGGCTACACCTTC. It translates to CASRAQGVYGYTF.

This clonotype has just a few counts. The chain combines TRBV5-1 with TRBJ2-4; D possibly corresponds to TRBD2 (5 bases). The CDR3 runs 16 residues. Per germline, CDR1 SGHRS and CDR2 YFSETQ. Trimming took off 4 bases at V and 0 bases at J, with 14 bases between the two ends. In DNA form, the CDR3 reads TGCGCCAGCAGCCCTGGGGAGCTTCTAGCCAAAAACATTCAGTACTTC. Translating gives CASSPGELLAKNIQYF. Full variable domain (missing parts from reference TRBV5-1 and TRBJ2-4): KAGVTQTPRYLIKTRGQQVTLSCSPISGHRSVSWYQQTPGQGLQFLFEYFSETQRNKGNFPGRFSGRQFSNSRSEMNVSTLELGDSALYLCASSPGELLAKNIQYFGAGTRLSVL.